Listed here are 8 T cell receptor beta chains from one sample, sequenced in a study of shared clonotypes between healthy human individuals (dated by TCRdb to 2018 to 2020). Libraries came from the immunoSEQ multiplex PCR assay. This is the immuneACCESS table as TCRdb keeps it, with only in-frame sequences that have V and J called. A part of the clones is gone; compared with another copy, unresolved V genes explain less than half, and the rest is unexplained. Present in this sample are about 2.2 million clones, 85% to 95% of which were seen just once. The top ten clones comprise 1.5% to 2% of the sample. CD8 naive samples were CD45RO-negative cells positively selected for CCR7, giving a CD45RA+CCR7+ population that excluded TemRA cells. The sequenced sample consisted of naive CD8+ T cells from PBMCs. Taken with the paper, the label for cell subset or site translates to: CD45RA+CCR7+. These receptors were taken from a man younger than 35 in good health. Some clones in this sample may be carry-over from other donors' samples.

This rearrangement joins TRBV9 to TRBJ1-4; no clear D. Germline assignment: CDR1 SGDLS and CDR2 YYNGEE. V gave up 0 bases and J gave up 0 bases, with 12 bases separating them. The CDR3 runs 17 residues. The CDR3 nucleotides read TGTGCCAGCAGCGTAGGCCCCCATGGAGCAACTAATGAAAAACTGTTTTTT. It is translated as CASSVGPHGATNEKLFF.

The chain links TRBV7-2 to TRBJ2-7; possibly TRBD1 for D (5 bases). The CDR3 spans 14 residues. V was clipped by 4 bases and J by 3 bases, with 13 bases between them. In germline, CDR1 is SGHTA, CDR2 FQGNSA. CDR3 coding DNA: TGTGCCAGCAGCTCCTATGAAGACAGCTACGAGCAGTACTTC. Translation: CASSSYEDSYEQYF.

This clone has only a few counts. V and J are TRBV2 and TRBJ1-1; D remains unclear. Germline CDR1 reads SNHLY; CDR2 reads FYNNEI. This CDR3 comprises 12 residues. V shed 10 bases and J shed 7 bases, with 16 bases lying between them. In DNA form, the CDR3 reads TGTGCCATCACCGTTTTGGGGATTGAAGCTTTCTTT. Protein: CAITVLGIEAFF. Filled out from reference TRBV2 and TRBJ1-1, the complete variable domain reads EPEVTQTPSHQVTQMGQEVILRCVPISNHLYFYWYRQILGQKVEFLVSFYNNEISEKSEIFDDQFSVERPDGSNFTLKIRSTKLEDSAMYFCAITVLGIEAFFGQGTRLTVV.

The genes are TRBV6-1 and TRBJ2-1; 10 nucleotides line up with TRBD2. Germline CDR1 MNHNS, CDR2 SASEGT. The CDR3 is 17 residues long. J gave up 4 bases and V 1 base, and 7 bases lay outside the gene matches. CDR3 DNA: TGTGCCAGCAGTGAAGAACCCCATAGCGGGAGGTACAATGAGCAGTTCTTC. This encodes CASSEEPHSGRYNEQFF.

CDR3 coding DNA: TGCGCCAGCAGTGAGTCGGGACTTCCCGGTACGCAGTATTTT. Its protein product is CASSESGLPGTQYF. This sequence joins TRBV10-1 and TRBJ2-3, with a possible D match to TRBD2 (6 bases). The CDR3 runs to 14 residues. V lost 0 bases to trimming and J lost 8 bases, with 12 bases between them. Germline CDR1 is WNHNN and CDR2 is SYGVQD (reference sequence).

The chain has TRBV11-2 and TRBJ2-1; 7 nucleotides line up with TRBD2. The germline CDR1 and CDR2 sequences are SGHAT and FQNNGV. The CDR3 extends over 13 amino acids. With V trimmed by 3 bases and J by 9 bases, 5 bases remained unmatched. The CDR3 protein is CASSFGREGEQFF. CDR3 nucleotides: TGTGCCAGCAGCTTTGGCAGGGAGGGTGAGCAGTTCTTC.

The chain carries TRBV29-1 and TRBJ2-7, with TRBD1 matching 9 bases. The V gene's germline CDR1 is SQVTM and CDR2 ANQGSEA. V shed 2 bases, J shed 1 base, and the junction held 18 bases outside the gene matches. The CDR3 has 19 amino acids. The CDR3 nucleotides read TGCAGCGTTGAACTGTGGGACAGGGACCAAAACGTTAATTCCTACGAGCAGTACTTC. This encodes CSVELWDRDQNVNSYEQYF.

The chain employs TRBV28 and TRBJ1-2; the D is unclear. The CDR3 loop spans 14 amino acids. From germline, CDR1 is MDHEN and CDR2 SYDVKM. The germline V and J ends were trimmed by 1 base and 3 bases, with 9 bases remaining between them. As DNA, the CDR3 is TGTGCCAGCAGTTTATTCCGGGTGGACTATGGCTACACCTTC. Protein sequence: CASSLFRVDYGYTF.